This T cell receptor beta chain was retrieved from a study of blood T cell repertoires in COVID-19. About the research overall: Sample material is recorded as cDNA or gDNA derived from T cells, B-cell-depleted T cells, or PBMCs.

Losses at the gene ends were 3 bases for V and 9 bases for J; bases not matched to a gene: 7. CDR3 length: 14 residues. Germline assignment: CDR1 SGHRS and CDR2 YFSETQ. Measured with immunoSEQ multiplex PCR; TCRdb has only the in-frame clones, and not every one. This repertoire shows 150,000 or so clones, 84% found once; its top ten account for 40% to 55%. This receptor was identified in a human donor in a cohort sampled during active COVID-19. Sequencing was performed on peripheral blood. The chain combines TRBV5-1 with TRBJ2-2; 8 positions agree with TRBD1. Here the CDR3 DNA reads TGCGCCAGCAGCTCTGAAGGACAGGGTAGGGAGCTGTTTTTT. Amino acid sequence: CASSSEGQGRELFF.